This note documents a single T cell receptor beta chain sequence. The sample originates from a study of CD8 T cells in Susac syndrome. An amount of RNA that ranged from roughly 0.5 to 1 ug was reverse transcribed with random hexamers. Amplification of TCR beta CDR3 by immunoSEQ multiplex PCR spanned 54 Vbeta and 13 Jbeta. Each CDR3 protein gets one entry after TCRdb re-called the immunoSEQ multiplex PCR reads with MiXCR. The data hold 150,000 to 250,000 distinct CDR3 sequences, with 90% to 95% observed a single time. The authors carried out high-throughput sequencing of TCR beta. They applied it to CD8+ and CD4+ T cells obtained from blood. The multiple sclerosis controls consisted of treatment-naive patients with relapsing-remitting disease, either stable or active. The authors negatively isolated CD8+ and CD4+ T cells and FACS-enriched TEMRA cells. Germline-derived CDR1 and CDR2 are DFQATT and SNEGSKA (reference sequence). V was trimmed by 5 bases and J by 10 bases, leaving 9 bases between them. The CDR3 loop spans 11 amino acids.

Sequencing was done on a sample of CD4+ T cells from PBMCs. The genes are TRBV20-1 and TRBJ1-6; D is unclear. This receptor was identified in a human donor with multiple sclerosis. This CDR3 reads CSAGIESPLHF. Here the CDR3 DNA reads TGCAGTGCTGGCATTGAGTCACCCCTCCACTTT.